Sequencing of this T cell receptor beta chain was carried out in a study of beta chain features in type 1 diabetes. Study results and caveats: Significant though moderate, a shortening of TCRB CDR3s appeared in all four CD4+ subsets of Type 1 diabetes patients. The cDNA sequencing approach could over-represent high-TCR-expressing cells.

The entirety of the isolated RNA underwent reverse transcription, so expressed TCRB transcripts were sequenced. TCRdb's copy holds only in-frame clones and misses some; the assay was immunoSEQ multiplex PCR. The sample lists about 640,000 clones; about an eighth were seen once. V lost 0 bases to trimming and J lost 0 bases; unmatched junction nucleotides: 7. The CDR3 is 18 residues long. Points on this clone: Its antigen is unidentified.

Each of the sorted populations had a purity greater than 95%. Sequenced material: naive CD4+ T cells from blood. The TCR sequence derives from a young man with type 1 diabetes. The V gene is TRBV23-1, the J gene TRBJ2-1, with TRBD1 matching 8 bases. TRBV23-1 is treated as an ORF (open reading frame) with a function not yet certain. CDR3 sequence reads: CASSQSDRAKSSYNEQFF. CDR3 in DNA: TGCGCCAGCAGTCAATCGGACAGGGCAAAGAGCTCCTACAATGAGCAGTTCTTC.